This is a list of T cell receptor beta chains from one sample in a study of metastatic and nonmetastatic thyroid tumors. Using MiXCR, TCRdb re-called clones from the PCR reads. The repertoire consists of some 23,000 clones, with approximately 22% occurring once and the leading ten covering roughly 4.5%. The source material was adjacent normal tissue. The source is a female donor with papillary thyroid cancer or a benign thyroid nodule (not recorded which). Some clones in this sample may be carry-over from other donors' samples. Both conserved end residues are part of each CDR3. Each record gives: D gene, V gene, clone size, J gene, CDR3 protein, CDR3 DNA. A D gene is named only where the DNA matches it firmly. Rows give clone size only sometimes, using once, few, many, or a class for an expanded clone.

d_call: -
v_call: TRBV20-1
clone_size: -
j_call: TRBJ2-5
cdr3_aa: CSARAKASQETQYF
cdr3_nt: TGCAGTGCTAGAGCCAAAGCCTCCCAAGAGACCCAGTACTTC

d_call: -
v_call: TRBV20-1
clone_size: -
j_call: TRBJ1-1
cdr3_aa: CSATGAGGTEAFF
cdr3_nt: TGCAGTGCTACTGGGGCCGGGGGCACTGAAGCTTTCTTT

d_call: -
v_call: TRBV6-1
clone_size: few
j_call: TRBJ1-6
cdr3_aa: CASSPRGGSHNSPLHF
cdr3_nt: TGTGCCAGTTCCCCCCGAGGGGGGTCGCACAATTCACCCCTCCACTTT

d_call: TRBD2
v_call: TRBV2
clone_size: many
j_call: TRBJ2-5
cdr3_aa: CASSEETSGSRETQYF
cdr3_nt: TGTGCCAGCAGTGAAGAAACTAGCGGGAGTCGGGAGACCCAGTACTTC

d_call: -
v_call: TRBV30
clone_size: few
j_call: TRBJ2-1
cdr3_aa: CAWSVNSGYSEQFF
cdr3_nt: TGTGCCTGGAGTGTCAATAGCGGATACAGTGAGCAGTTCTTC

d_call: TRBD2
v_call: TRBV4-1
clone_size: many
j_call: TRBJ2-1
cdr3_aa: CASSLRGESSYNEQFF
cdr3_nt: TGCGCCAGCAGCCTACGGGGGGAGAGCTCCTACAATGAGCAGTTCTTC

d_call: -
v_call: TRBV7-3
clone_size: -
j_call: TRBJ2-2
cdr3_aa: CASIPGPGELFF
cdr3_nt: TGTGCCAGCATCCCAGGGCCCGGGGAGCTGTTCTTT

d_call: -
v_call: TRBV6-1
clone_size: medium-sized
j_call: TRBJ2-7
cdr3_aa: CASSTGSPSYEQYF
cdr3_nt: TGTGCCAGCAGTACAGGGTCACCATCCTACGAGCAGTACTTC

d_call: -
v_call: TRBV6-1
clone_size: many
j_call: TRBJ1-5
cdr3_aa: CASSETGGPQHF
cdr3_nt: TGTGCCAGCAGTGAAACGGGGGGACCCCAGCATTTT

d_call: -
v_call: TRBV20-1
clone_size: many
j_call: TRBJ1-5
cdr3_aa: CSASSLGLRGSQPQHF
cdr3_nt: TGCAGTGCTAGTTCACTGGGACTAAGAGGCAGTCAGCCCCAGCATTTT

d_call: TRBD1
v_call: TRBV28
clone_size: few
j_call: TRBJ1-3
cdr3_aa: CASSSPGDRASGSTIYF
cdr3_nt: TGTGCCAGCAGTTCCCCCGGGGACAGGGCCTCTGGAAGCACCATATATTTT

d_call: TRBD1
v_call: TRBV5-1
clone_size: many
j_call: TRBJ1-5
cdr3_aa: CASSLGDRQGGQPQHF
cdr3_nt: TGCGCCAGCAGCTTGGGGGACCGACAGGGGGGTCAGCCCCAGCATTTT

d_call: TRBD1
v_call: TRBV19
clone_size: many
j_call: TRBJ2-5
cdr3_aa: CASSLGGQETQYF
cdr3_nt: TGTGCCAGTAGTTTAGGGGGACAGGAGACCCAGTACTTC

d_call: -
v_call: TRBV20-1
clone_size: few
j_call: TRBJ2-7
cdr3_aa: CSARRDGSDEQYF
cdr3_nt: TGCAGTGCTAGGCGGGACGGGTCGGACGAGCAGTACTTC

d_call: -
v_call: TRBV12-3/TRBV12-4
clone_size: few
j_call: TRBJ2-1
cdr3_aa: CASSFGTPPYNEQFF
cdr3_nt: TGTGCCAGCAGTTTCGGGACACCACCCTACAATGAGCAGTTCTTC

d_call: -
v_call: TRBV3-1
clone_size: many
j_call: TRBJ2-7
cdr3_aa: CASSHWTRSYEQYF
cdr3_nt: TGTGCCAGCAGCCATTGGACTCGCTCCTACGAGCAGTACTTC

d_call: -
v_call: TRBV6-1
clone_size: medium-sized
j_call: TRBJ2-1
cdr3_aa: CASTKTDLNNEQFF
cdr3_nt: TGTGCCAGCACCAAGACAGACCTAAACAATGAGCAGTTCTTC

d_call: -
v_call: TRBV6-1
clone_size: medium-sized
j_call: TRBJ2-7
cdr3_aa: CASTAIYGEQYF
cdr3_nt: TGTGCCAGCACGGCTATCTACGGCGAGCAGTACTTC

d_call: TRBD2
v_call: TRBV4-1
clone_size: -
j_call: TRBJ2-1
cdr3_aa: CASSQGGLAGADEQFF
cdr3_nt: TGCGCCAGCAGCCAAGGCGGTCTAGCGGGAGCTGATGAGCAGTTCTTC

d_call: TRBD2
v_call: TRBV25-1
clone_size: many
j_call: TRBJ2-1
cdr3_aa: CASSEGLAEADEQFF
cdr3_nt: TGTGCCAGCAGTGAGGGACTAGCGGAGGCGGATGAGCAGTTCTTC

d_call: -
v_call: TRBV6-5
clone_size: medium-sized
j_call: TRBJ2-1
cdr3_aa: CASSYGPYEQFF
cdr3_nt: TGTGCCAGCAGTTACGGTCCGTATGAGCAGTTCTTC

d_call: -
v_call: TRBV28
clone_size: -
j_call: TRBJ1-5
cdr3_aa: CASGITTGGTQHF
cdr3_nt: TGTGCCAGCGGTATCACAACGGGCGGTACCCAGCATTTT

d_call: -
v_call: TRBV20-1
clone_size: many
j_call: TRBJ2-7
cdr3_aa: CSAENRLRSYEQYF
cdr3_nt: TGCAGTGCCGAAAATCGGTTACGCTCCTACGAGCAGTACTTC

d_call: TRBD1
v_call: TRBV20-1
clone_size: -
j_call: TRBJ2-6
cdr3_aa: CSANRGLAGANVLTF
cdr3_nt: TGCAGTGCTAACAGGGGGCTGGCTGGGGCCAACGTCCTGACTTTC

d_call: -
v_call: TRBV7-9
clone_size: -
j_call: TRBJ2-7
cdr3_aa: CASSQGYVTYEQYF
cdr3_nt: TGTGCCAGCAGCCAAGGGTATGTTACCTACGAGCAGTACTTC

d_call: -
v_call: TRBV28
clone_size: few
j_call: TRBJ1-1
cdr3_aa: CASSPAGRKTEAFF
cdr3_nt: TGTGCCAGCTCACCGGCCGGAAGGAAAACTGAAGCTTTCTTT

d_call: -
v_call: TRBV12-3/TRBV12-4
clone_size: many
j_call: TRBJ2-5
cdr3_aa: CASSLAPGTVQETQYF
cdr3_nt: TGTGCCAGCAGTTTAGCGCCCGGGACTGTTCAAGAGACCCAGTACTTC

d_call: TRBD2
v_call: TRBV4-3
clone_size: -
j_call: TRBJ2-3
cdr3_aa: CASSQDGGTRKNTQYF
cdr3_nt: TGCGCCAGCAGCCAAGATGGCGGGACTAGGAAAAATACGCAGTATTTT

d_call: -
v_call: TRBV5-1
clone_size: -
j_call: TRBJ2-5
cdr3_aa: CASITWTEETQYF
cdr3_nt: TGCGCCAGCATCACGTGGACAGAAGAGACCCAGTACTTC

d_call: -
v_call: TRBV7-2
clone_size: many
j_call: TRBJ2-3
cdr3_aa: CASSSLTDTQYF
cdr3_nt: TGTGCCAGCAGCTCCCTCACAGATACGCAGTATTTT

d_call: -
v_call: TRBV6-5
clone_size: medium-sized
j_call: TRBJ1-6
cdr3_aa: CASSYSTSSPLHF
cdr3_nt: TGTGCCAGCAGTTACTCGACGAGTTCACCCCTCCACTTT

d_call: -
v_call: TRBV10-3
clone_size: many
j_call: TRBJ1-1
cdr3_aa: CAIRGRDGTEAFF
cdr3_nt: TGTGCCATCAGGGGCAGGGATGGGACTGAAGCTTTCTTT

d_call: -
v_call: TRBV11-3
clone_size: many
j_call: TRBJ2-7
cdr3_aa: CASRGGAGTYEQYF
cdr3_nt: TGTGCCAGCAGAGGCGGGGCTGGTACCTACGAGCAGTACTTC

d_call: -
v_call: TRBV6-1
clone_size: medium-sized
j_call: TRBJ1-5
cdr3_aa: CASRPSTGNQPQHF
cdr3_nt: TGTGCCAGCAGACCCTCCACGGGCAATCAGCCCCAGCATTTT

d_call: -
v_call: TRBV30
clone_size: many
j_call: TRBJ2-7
cdr3_aa: CAWSVNSGYEQYF
cdr3_nt: TGTGCCTGGAGTGTAAATAGCGGCTACGAGCAGTACTTC

d_call: TRBD1
v_call: TRBV30
clone_size: many
j_call: TRBJ1-6
cdr3_aa: CACPVRGQGNSPLHF
cdr3_nt: TGTGCCTGTCCCGTGAGGGGACAGGGGAATTCACCCCTCCACTTT

d_call: TRBD1
v_call: TRBV6-2/TRBV6-3
clone_size: few
j_call: TRBJ1-1
cdr3_aa: CASAQDRRYEAFF
cdr3_nt: TGTGCCAGCGCCCAGGACAGGAGATATGAAGCTTTCTTT

d_call: -
v_call: TRBV4-1
clone_size: -
j_call: TRBJ2-1
cdr3_aa: CASSQDRVVHNEQSF
cdr3_nt: TGCGCCAGCAGCCAAGATCGGGTGGTCCACAATGAGCAGTCCTTC

d_call: TRBD1
v_call: TRBV7-6
clone_size: many
j_call: TRBJ1-3
cdr3_aa: CASSLGDRVPLSGNTIYF
cdr3_nt: TGTGCCAGCAGCTTAGGGGACAGGGTCCCCCTCTCTGGAAACACCATATATTTT

d_call: -
v_call: TRBV5-5
clone_size: many
j_call: TRBJ1-1
cdr3_aa: CASSLWYRRNTEAFF
cdr3_nt: TGTGCCAGCAGCTTGTGGTACAGAAGGAACACTGAAGCTTTCTTT

d_call: -
v_call: TRBV20-1
clone_size: many
j_call: TRBJ1-2
cdr3_aa: CSARGGYTF
cdr3_nt: TGCAGTGCTAGGGGGGGCTACACCTTC

d_call: -
v_call: TRBV6-5
clone_size: few
j_call: TRBJ2-2
cdr3_aa: CASIYPGFQSTGELFF
cdr3_nt: TGTGCCAGCATTTACCCGGGATTCCAGAGCACCGGGGAGCTGTTTTTT

d_call: -
v_call: TRBV20-1
clone_size: many
j_call: TRBJ2-1
cdr3_aa: CSARRPGAGAYNEQFF
cdr3_nt: TGCAGTGCTAGGAGGCCAGGGGCGGGAGCCTACAATGAGCAGTTCTTC

d_call: -
v_call: TRBV9
clone_size: -
j_call: TRBJ2-1
cdr3_aa: CASSPIDFAYNEQFF
cdr3_nt: TGTGCCAGCAGCCCCATTGACTTCGCCTACAATGAGCAGTTCTTC

d_call: TRBD1
v_call: TRBV2
clone_size: many
j_call: TRBJ1-1
cdr3_aa: CASSEDRTLNTEAFF
cdr3_nt: TGTGCCAGCAGTGAGGACAGGACTTTGAACACTGAAGCTTTCTTT

d_call: -
v_call: TRBV15
clone_size: many
j_call: TRBJ1-2
cdr3_aa: CATSREGARGYTF
cdr3_nt: TGTGCCACCAGCAGAGAGGGGGCGCGTGGCTACACCTTC

d_call: TRBD2
v_call: TRBV24-1
clone_size: few
j_call: TRBJ2-7
cdr3_aa: CATGGAWRGEQYF
cdr3_nt: TGTGCCACCGGTGGGGCCTGGCGGGGGGAGCAGTACTTC

d_call: -
v_call: TRBV19
clone_size: -
j_call: TRBJ1-5
cdr3_aa: CASSILGGSQPQHF
cdr3_nt: TGTGCCAGTAGTATTCTGGGAGGCAGTCAGCCCCAGCATTTT

d_call: -
v_call: TRBV7-3
clone_size: -
j_call: TRBJ2-3
cdr3_aa: CASRLTGASTDTQYF
cdr3_nt: TGTGCCAGCAGGTTAACGGGGGCCAGCACAGATACGCAGTATTTT

d_call: -
v_call: TRBV6-2/TRBV6-3
clone_size: few
j_call: TRBJ1-1
cdr3_aa: CASSYGGIQEAFF
cdr3_nt: TGTGCCAGCAGTTATGGGGGGATCCAAGAAGCTTTCTTT

d_call: -
v_call: TRBV6-6
clone_size: medium-sized
j_call: TRBJ2-7
cdr3_aa: CASSYGPRSYEQYF
cdr3_nt: TGTGCCAGCAGTTACGGTCCCAGATCCTACGAGCAGTACTTC

d_call: TRBD1
v_call: TRBV27
clone_size: -
j_call: TRBJ2-6
cdr3_aa: CASRGPGANVLTF
cdr3_nt: TGCGCCAGCAGGGGGCCCGGGGCCAACGTCCTGACTTTC

d_call: -
v_call: TRBV3-1
clone_size: many
j_call: TRBJ2-3
cdr3_aa: CASSRGNTQYF
cdr3_nt: TGTGCCAGCAGTCGGGGGAATACGCAGTATTTT

d_call: TRBD2
v_call: TRBV6-4
clone_size: few
j_call: TRBJ2-2
cdr3_aa: CASSYNPTSGRVAGELFF
cdr3_nt: TGTGCCAGCAGTTACAACCCGACTAGCGGGAGGGTTGCCGGGGAGCTGTTTTTT

d_call: -
v_call: TRBV27
clone_size: many
j_call: TRBJ2-3
cdr3_aa: CASSSLGTDTQYF
cdr3_nt: TGTGCCAGCAGTTCCCTCGGCACAGATACGCAGTATTTT

d_call: -
v_call: TRBV20-1
clone_size: -
j_call: TRBJ2-7
cdr3_aa: CSARHTGLLEQYF
cdr3_nt: TGCAGTGCAAGGCACACGGGGCTGCTCGAGCAGTACTTC

d_call: TRBD2
v_call: TRBV6-2/TRBV6-3
clone_size: few
j_call: TRBJ2-3
cdr3_aa: CASSYGGRPTDTQYF
cdr3_nt: TGTGCCAGCAGTTACGGCGGGAGACCGACAGATACGCAGTATTTT